This TCR beta chain was captured in a study of CD8 T cell repertoires and HIV-1 epitope variants. The overall study: Enriched T cells were co-cultured with equal numbers of autologous T cell-negative antigen-presenting cells. Cultures ran less than 12 days, with IL-2, IL-7 and IL-15 added on days 3 and 7. An uncultured baseline aliquot held 1M T cells.

Sequenced by immunoSEQ multiplex PCR; TCRdb stores in-frame clones only, minus some. Among 2,500 to 3,500 clones listed, 69% were seen once. About this clone: What it binds is unknown.

CDR1 and CDR2 from the germline V gene are SGHVS and FNYEAQ. The CDR3 is 13 amino acids. V was cut by 6 bases and J by 2 bases, with 8 bases left in between. The chain combines TRBV7-6 with TRBJ1-3; TRBD1 might be the D (5 bases). Sample: cultured CD8+ T cells derived from PBMCs. The sequence was collected from a male donor with HIV. The CDR3 spells CASRQETGNTIYF. The DNA of the CDR3 is TGTGCCAGCAGACAGGAAACTGGAAACACCATATATTTT.